This T cell receptor beta chain came from a study of T cells in tumors after PD-1 blockade (dated by TCRdb to about 2019). Broadly, across the study: Patients were excluded if they had prior checkpoint blockade, use of systemic immunosuppressants, or recent radiotherapy or other anti-cancer therapy within 4 weeks. Patients received pembrolizumab 200 mg every 3 weeks or cemiplimab 350 mg every 2 weeks. Some patients also continued taking vismodegib 150 mg daily during anti-PD-1 treatment. An average of around 120,000 TCR templates (range 24,679-257,772) and 36,536 unique clonotypes was obtained for peripheral blood samples. Paired single-cell RNA and TCR sequencing was performed on site-matched tumors from BCC or SCC patients before and after anti-PD-1 therapy. To compare blood and tumor clonotypes, bulk TCR sequencing was performed on nine to eleven peripheral blood samples from four to six patients. RECIST version 1.1 was used to evaluate clinical response.

V has 3 bases trimmed and J has 4 bases trimmed; junction bases matching no gene number 6. From the cysteine up to the phenylalanine, the CDR3 has a length of 14 residues. CDR3 DNA only is kept here, 42 bases in frame from base 1. CDR1 and CDR2, looked up from the germline V gene (reference sequence), are DFQATT and SNEGSKA. The sample's time point label is to be understood as: before anti-PD-1 therapy. For bulk TCRbeta sequencing, genomic DNA was extracted from tumor biopsies or peripheral blood, and input amounts ranged from about 600 ng to 6,004 ng. Histologically proven advanced or metastatic basal or squamous cell carcinoma was present in all patients, all of whom were poor candidates for surgical resection. The basal cell carcinoma cohort comprised fewer than 12 patients, of whom seven or eight had bulk tumor TCR sequencing. The immunoSEQ platform was used to carry out deep TCRbeta sequencing. In the paper's pipeline: Only productive rearrangements were exported from the immunoSEQ Analyzer for further analysis. T cell phenotypes were assigned to bulk TCRbeta clonotypes by matching the clonotypes to single-cell RNA+TCR-seq clones with the same TCRbeta sequence. Tumor enrichment of a clone was calculated by dividing the clone's tumor frequency by the clone's PBMC frequency, both taken from bulk TCR sequencing. GLIPH was used to sort TCRs into specificity groups, which are clusters of distinct TCRs that likely recognize common antigens through shared CDR3 motifs. Entries here come from immuneACCESS through TCRdb and include only in-frame sequences with V and J called. Some clones fail to appear in such tables; in the studies checked, an unresolved V gene covers under half of the shortfall, and the cause of the remainder is unknown. V, J and clone size derive from that table, while D and trimming were established from the DNA sequence. In all, the sample holds fewer than 55,000 clones, and over 75% of those were seen once. The ten largest account for just over 4% of the sample.

Concerning this clone: It has no known antigen specificity. Nothing much larger sits one base from this clone, and base qualities are not available.

The study at large found these results: Roughly 37% of TCR clonotypes from the tumor were detected in blood, and certain novel exhausted tumor clones were present in blood collected before treatment, which suggests recruitment from the periphery. The source of novel T cell clones was not identified, and lymphoid organs or rare unexpanded clones within the tumor or the tumor periphery could be included among the possible sources.

The sample was PBMCs, taken before anti-PD-1 treatment. This receptor was taken from a human donor with basal cell carcinoma. The V gene is TRBV20-1 and the J gene is TRBJ2-5; 9 bases in the middle match TRBD1. The DNA is TGCAGTGCTAGTTGGACAGGGGAGGGAGAGACCCAGTACTTC. Its translation is CSASWTGEGETQYF.